This TCR beta chain derives from a study of regulatory T cells in long-lasting Graves disease. Per germline, CDR1 SGHRS and CDR2 YFSETQ. The V and J ends lost 4 bases and 0 bases respectively, with 25 bases between them. CDR3 size: 19 residues. As for time point: newly diagnosed GD, antithyroid drugs for less than 3 months. Isolated PBMC RNA provided the starting material for the TCR library. Building the TCR beta libraries relied on iRepertoire HTBI primers, and CDR3 regions underwent Arm-PCR. MiXCR, run by TCRdb on the multiplex PCR reads, gives a single entry per CDR3 protein. The repertoire consists of about 530,000 distinct CDR3 sequences, with 15% to 20% occurring once and the leading ten covering 20% to 30%. This clonotype has ten or more counts. These data also formed part of another study, on T cells in Graves' hyperthyroidism and ophthalmopathy. Per that study: Aged 18 to 65, the patients had hyperthyroidism that was newly diagnosed and had lasted under 2 months.

The sequence derives from a woman aged 35-65 years with Graves disease. The chain recombines TRBV5-1 with TRBJ1-2; the D gene is possibly TRBD1 (6 bases). The sample was peripheral blood mononuclear cells (PBMCs), taken at new diagnosis, from a patient treated with antithyroid drugs. The CDR3 is CASSLTSQTGESTNYGYTF. For the CDR3, the DNA is TGCGCCAGCAGCCTCACCTCCCAGACAGGCGAATCAACTAACTATGGCTACACCTTC.